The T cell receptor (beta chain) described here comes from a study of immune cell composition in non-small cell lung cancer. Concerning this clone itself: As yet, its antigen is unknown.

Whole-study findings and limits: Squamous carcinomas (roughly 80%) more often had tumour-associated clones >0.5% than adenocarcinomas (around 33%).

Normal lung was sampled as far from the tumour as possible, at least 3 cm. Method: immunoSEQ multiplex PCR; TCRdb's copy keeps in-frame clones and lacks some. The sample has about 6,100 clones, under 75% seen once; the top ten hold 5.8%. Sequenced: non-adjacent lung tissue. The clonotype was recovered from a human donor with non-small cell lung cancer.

CDR3 sequence reads: CASSLIPTGGTEAFF. Here the CDR3 DNA reads TGTGCCAGCAGTCTGATCCCGACAGGGGGCACTGAAGCTTTCTTT. The chain is built from TRBV28 and TRBJ1-1; 9 positions match TRBD1. The CDR3 sequence is 15 residues long. V was pared by 5 bases and J by 4 bases, with 8 bases of the junction left unmatched. Looked up from germline, CDR1 is MDHEN and CDR2 is SYDVKM.